The rows below give T cell receptor beta chains drawn from one sample of a study of identical twins. TCRdb re-called the 5' RACE reads with MiXCR, one entry per CDR3 protein. The sample has 1.5 million to 2 million distinct CDR3 sequences, about 32% seen once; the top ten hold around 0.25%. Sequenced sample: cord blood. These receptors came from a newborn girl in good health. CDR3s include the opening cysteine and the closing phenylalanine or tryptophan. Fields, in order: J gene, V gene, D gene, clone size, CDR3 protein, CDR3 DNA. A D gene is named only where the DNA matches it firmly. Clone size is shown for a subset of rows, as once, few, many or a class of expanded clone.

TRBJ2-1	TRBV29-1	-	many	CSVAPRANEQFF	TGCAGCGTTGCCCCCCGGGCCAATGAGCAGTTCTTC
TRBJ1-1	TRBV20-1	-	-	CSARDRTGMNTEAFF	TGCAGTGCTAGAGATCGAACAGGGATGAACACTGAAGCTTTCTTT
TRBJ2-6	TRBV18	-	-	CASSPRTVPGANVLTF	TGTGCCAGCTCACCAAGGACAGTCCCTGGGGCCAACGTCCTGACTTTC
TRBJ2-2	TRBV12-3/TRBV12-4	-	few	CASSRRADTGELFF	TGTGCCAGCAGTCGGAGGGCCGACACCGGGGAGCTGTTTTTT
TRBJ1-5	TRBV20-1	-	few	CSARGHPYNQPQHF	TGCAGTGCTAGAGGACATCCTTACAATCAGCCCCAGCATTTT
TRBJ2-3	TRBV5-1	TRBD2	-	CASRPSGSSDTQYF	TGCGCCAGCAGGCCTAGCGGGAGTTCCGATACGCAGTATTTT
TRBJ1-2	TRBV6-1	TRBD1	few	CASRQGGEYGYTF	TGTGCCAGCAGACAGGGGGGAGAGTATGGCTACACCTTC
TRBJ2-5	TRBV28	TRBD2	-	CASSFGWVASGSPRQETQYF	TGTGCCAGCAGTTTCGGATGGGTAGCTAGCGGGAGTCCGCGCCAAGAGACCCAGTACTTC
TRBJ2-1	TRBV7-2	-	-	CASSQGMGAQETQFF	TGTGCCAGCAGTCAGGGTATGGGGGCCCAAGAGACCCAGTTCTTC
TRBJ2-7	TRBV28	-	few	CASSFSTGRDYEQYF	TGTGCCAGCAGTTTCTCGACAGGGAGGGACTACGAGCAGTACTTC
TRBJ1-2	TRBV2	-	-	CASSPRVRPNYGYTF	TGTGCCAGCAGCCCCAGGGTGAGGCCTAACTATGGCTACACCTTC
TRBJ2-5	TRBV6-1	TRBD2	few	CAISRGGGQETQYF	TGTGCCATCAGTCGGGGGGGAGGCCAAGAGACCCAGTACTTC
TRBJ2-1	TRBV4-1	TRBD2	few	CASSHIPSGSSYNEQFF	TGCGCCAGCAGCCACATCCCTAGCGGGAGCTCCTACAATGAGCAGTTCTTC
TRBJ1-2	TRBV6-6	-	-	CASSYGEGGGYGYTF	TGTGCCAGCAGTTATGGGGAGGGGGGGGGCTATGGCTACACCTTC
TRBJ2-5	TRBV7-8	-	many	CASSPLGLKETQYF	TGTGCCAGCAGCCCGCTTGGACTGAAAGAGACCCAGTACTTC
TRBJ2-3	TRBV9	-	-	CASSVPGGTQYF	TGTGCCAGCAGCGTCCCAGGGGGGACGCAGTATTTT
TRBJ2-7	TRBV5-6	TRBD2	-	CASSMIRGGPSYEQYF	TGTGCCAGCAGCATGATTCGGGGGGGACCCTCCTACGAGCAGTACTTC
TRBJ1-2	TRBV7-2	TRBD1	-	CASSLEDRASYGYTF	TGTGCCAGCAGCTTAGAGGACAGGGCCTCCTATGGCTACACCTTC
TRBJ2-1	TRBV4-1	-	-	CASSQDSWGAEQFF	TGCGCCAGCAGCCAAGATTCTTGGGGGGCTGAGCAGTTCTTC
TRBJ1-5	TRBV10-2	-	few	CASSESGYSNQPQHF	TGCGCCAGCAGTGAGTCGGGATATAGCAATCAGCCCCAGCATTTT
TRBJ2-1	TRBV5-5	TRBD2	-	CASSLSSGVFEQFF	TGTGCCAGCAGCTTGTCTAGCGGGGTGTTCGAGCAGTTCTTC
TRBJ2-1	TRBV20-1	-	-	CSASHQYNEQFF	TGCAGTGCTAGCCACCAGTACAATGAGCAGTTCTTC
TRBJ2-2	TRBV29-1	TRBD1	-	CSVGPERGRLPGELFF	TGCAGCGTTGGCCCCGAGAGGGGGCGGTTACCCGGGGAGCTGTTTTTT
TRBJ2-1	TRBV4-2	-	-	CASSQGEYGSSYNEQFF	TGTGCCAGCAGCCAAGGAGAGTACGGGAGCTCCTACAATGAGCAGTTCTTC
TRBJ2-2	TRBV6-1	TRBD1	-	CASSRGIKNTGELFF	TGTGCCAGCAGCAGGGGGATCAAGAACACCGGGGAGCTGTTTTTT
TRBJ2-1	TRBV20-1	TRBD2	-	CSPGTSAYNEQFF	TGCAGTCCGGGGACTAGCGCTTACAATGAGCAGTTCTTC
TRBJ2-5	TRBV4-1	TRBD1	-	CASSQIGTVQETQYF	TGCGCCAGCAGCCAAATTGGGACAGTCCAAGAGACCCAGTACTTC
TRBJ1-1	TRBV28	-	few	CASSITPTGRDTEAFF	TGTGCCAGCAGTATTACCCCTACAGGGCGGGACACTGAAGCTTTCTTT
TRBJ2-1	TRBV7-9	TRBD1	-	CASSLGTGRYNEQFF	TGTGCCAGCAGCTTGGGGACAGGGAGGTACAATGAGCAGTTCTTC
TRBJ1-2	TRBV20-1	-	once	CSARGGRDYGYTF	TGCAGTGCTAGAGGAGGCAGGGACTATGGCTACACCTTC
TRBJ2-1	TRBV20-1	-	few	CSARKVREMYYNEQFF	TGCAGTGCTAGAAAGGTACGGGAGATGTACTACAATGAGCAGTTCTTC
TRBJ2-3	TRBV12-3/TRBV12-4	TRBD2	-	CASGVVGGSTDTQYF	TGTGCCAGCGGGGTAGTCGGGGGGTCCACAGATACGCAGTATTTT
TRBJ1-5	TRBV20-1	TRBD1	few	CSARQGAVRNQPQHF	TGCAGTGCTAGACAGGGGGCGGTTAGGAATCAGCCCCAGCATTTT
TRBJ2-5	TRBV7-9	TRBD2	-	CASRYHRASGRYNEQYF	TGTGCCAGCAGATATCATAGGGCTAGCGGACGTTACAATGAGCAGTACTTC
TRBJ2-1	TRBV12-3/TRBV12-4	TRBD1	-	CASSSGQGSEQFF	TGTGCCAGCAGTTCCGGACAGGGCAGTGAGCAGTTCTTC
TRBJ2-1	TRBV5-1	-	-	CASSEGWGYNEQFF	TGCGCCAGCAGCGAGGGGTGGGGCTACAATGAGCAGTTCTTC
TRBJ2-3	TRBV2	-	-	CASSEEAWGSTDTQYF	TGTGCCAGCAGTGAGGAGGCGTGGGGAAGCACAGATACGCAGTATTTT
TRBJ2-7	TRBV7-2	-	-	CASSFLAGAVMYEQYF	TGTGCCAGCAGCTTTCTGGCAGGGGCGGTAATGTACGAGCAGTACTTC
TRBJ1-4	TRBV9	TRBD1	few	CASSVAGTGEKLFF	TGTGCCAGCAGCGTAGCCGGGACAGGTGAAAAACTGTTTTTT
TRBJ2-1	TRBV7-8	-	few	CTSSLPERGYNEQFF	TGTACCAGCAGCCTCCCGGAGCGAGGGTACAATGAGCAGTTCTTC
TRBJ2-7	TRBV13	TRBD2	few	CASSPRLAGQYNEQYF	TGTGCCAGCAGCCCGCGACTAGCGGGACAATACAATGAGCAGTACTTC
TRBJ2-2	TRBV25-1	TRBD2	-	CASSEFPGLAEHTGELFF	TGTGCCAGCAGTGAATTCCCTGGACTAGCGGAACACACCGGGGAGCTGTTTTTT
TRBJ2-1	TRBV5-1	-	few	CASSLMGETYNEQFF	TGCGCCAGCAGCTTAATGGGGGAGACCTACAATGAGCAGTTCTTC
TRBJ2-7	TRBV29-1	TRBD1	few	CSVWDRTYEQYF	TGCAGCGTTTGGGACAGAACCTACGAGCAGTACTTC
TRBJ2-1	TRBV10-3	TRBD2	few	CAISQTRRLAGAYYNEQFF	TGTGCCATCAGTCAAACCCGAAGACTAGCGGGGGCCTACTACAATGAGCAGTTCTTC
TRBJ2-3	TRBV20-1	-	-	CSASRAVGGTDTQYF	TGCAGTGCTAGTCGTGCAGTCGGGGGCACAGATACGCAGTATTTT
TRBJ1-2	TRBV28	-	few	CASSQNAYTF	TGTGCCAGCAGCCAAAATGCCTACACCTTC
TRBJ2-3	TRBV5-1	-	-	CAGSSRVATDTQYF	TGCGCCGGCAGCTCCAGGGTTGCCACAGATACGCAGTATTTT
TRBJ2-7	TRBV28	TRBD2	-	CASSPPPGGSYNEQYF	TGTGCCAGCAGTCCCCCCCCGGGAGGTTCCTACAATGAGCAGTACTTC
TRBJ2-5	TRBV20-1	-	few	CSASPRQETQYF	TGCAGTGCTAGTCCTCGGCAAGAGACCCAGTACTTC
TRBJ2-4	TRBV10-1	TRBD1	few	CASSMTGAKNIQYF	TGCGCCAGCAGTATGACAGGGGCCAAAAACATTCAGTACTTC
TRBJ2-1	TRBV24-1	-	-	CATSLNVGSYNEQFF	TGTGCCACCAGTCTGAACGTGGGCTCCTACAATGAGCAGTTCTTC
TRBJ2-7	TRBV14	TRBD2	-	CASSQDQSPLAGTEYF	TGTGCCAGCAGCCAAGACCAAAGCCCCTTAGCGGGAACGGAGTACTTC
TRBJ2-1	TRBV4-1	TRBD2	-	CASRPGTSGRIYEQFF	TGCGCCAGCAGACCTGGGACTAGCGGGAGGATCTATGAGCAGTTCTTC
TRBJ2-3	TRBV7-9	-	-	CASSFIGGPMGTDTQYF	TGTGCCAGCAGCTTCATCGGGGGCCCAATGGGCACAGATACGCAGTATTTT
TRBJ2-7	TRBV28	-	few	CASSLIRLAYEQYF	TGTGCCAGCAGCCTTATCAGACTAGCCTACGAGCAGTACTTC
TRBJ2-1	TRBV20-1	-	-	CSASHTSLNEQFF	TGCAGTGCTAGTCACACTAGCCTAAATGAGCAGTTCTTC
TRBJ1-2	TRBV5-5	-	few	CASSLARSRFYNYGYTF	TGTGCCAGCAGCTTGGCCCGATCCAGGTTTTATAACTATGGCTACACCTTC